This TCR beta chain stems from a study of blood T cell repertoires in COVID-19. On the study more broadly: Researchers got acute and convalescent COVID-19 samples from the United States, Italy and Spain. The cDNA or gDNA used as material had been derived from T cells, B-cell-depleted T cells, or PBMCs.

V lost 6 bases, J lost 8 bases, and 13 bases lay in between. The germline V gene has CDR1 MNHEY and CDR2 SVGAGI. The CDR3 extends over 12 amino acids. Study processing details: For nucleated cells, counts were estimated from reference gene primer amplification. Some clones are missing from TCRdb's copy, which holds only in-frame ones; the method was immunoSEQ multiplex PCR. From that table come the V and J calls and clone size; the DNA was used to work out D and trimming. The repertoire holds around 120,000 clones, with more than 75% as singletons. Seattle researchers signed up patients amid active infection and tracked them longitudinally.

V and J are TRBV6-5 and TRBJ1-1; D uncertain. The clonotype comes from a man aged 60-69 years with COVID-19, enrolled during active disease. Sequences were obtained from peripheral blood. The CDR3 region has the DNA TGTGCCAGCAGCCTCCCGGAGGGAGAAGCTTTCTTT. Encoded protein: CASSLPEGEAFF.